The present TCR beta chain was sequenced within a study of Ad26.COV2.S vaccination and SARS-CoV-2 variants. The data were produced by immunoSEQ multiplex PCR, yet TCRdb's version contains in-frame clones alone and is incomplete. The sample lists about 350,000 clones, about 88% seen once, with roughly a tenth in the top ten. This clone was observed once. CDR1 MDHEN and CDR2 SYDVKM come from the germline V gene. The CDR3 has 13 residues. Trimming removed 10 bases at V and 2 bases at J, with 13 bases between. Treatment specified: some 19 received Ad26.COV2.S at low or high dose, single or two shots; roughly five received placebo; per-sample allocation not given. Samples came from day 63 after the first vaccine or placebo injection.

This TCR came from a person between 18 and 59 years old who received the Ad26.COV2.S COVID-19 vaccine or a placebo. The V call is TRBV28, the J call TRBJ2-3, with a possible D match to TRBD1 (5 bases). Sequencing used peripheral blood, obtained in a trial of Ad26.COV2.S vaccine versus placebo. The CDR3 protein is CATTGDNTDTQYF. CDR3 sequence (DNA): TGTGCCACCACAGGAGACAACACAGATACGCAGTATTTT.